Detailed here is one TCR beta chain. This CDR3 region has 14 residues. Germline V gives CDR1 SGHAT, CDR2 FQNNGV. The junction had 8 bases not matched to a gene; V was cut back by 5 bases and J by 7 bases. These data are taken from a study of blood T cell repertoires in COVID-19. Looking at the study overall: PBMCs, B-cell-depleted T cells, or T cells provided the cDNA or gDNA that made up the material.

Clones were read by immunoSEQ multiplex PCR, and TCRdb kept only the in-frame ones, dropping some. This table holds more than 200,000 clones, roughly nine tenths found once. This receptor was taken from a woman aged 50 to 60 with acute or convalescent COVID-19. V usage is TRBV11-2 and J usage is TRBJ1-2; 9 nucleotides match TRBD1. Sequenced input: peripheral blood. DNA of the CDR3: TGTGCCAGCAGCGAGGACAGGGGAGTTTCTGGCTACACCTTC. It encodes CASSEDRGVSGYTF.